This T cell receptor (beta chain) was profiled in a study of blood T cell repertoires in COVID-19. Study background: Acute and convalescent COVID-19 specimens originated in the United States, Italy and Spain. T cells, B-cell-depleted T cells, or PBMCs provided the cDNA or gDNA that served as material.

CDR1 and CDR2 (germline): LGHNA, YSLEER. The V gene lost 2 bases and the J gene lost 0 bases, with 11 bases spanning the gap. The CDR3 has 15 residues. Per the original methods: Reference gene primers were amplified, and this amplification served to estimate nucleated cell counts. This table comes from immunoSEQ multiplex PCR, and its TCRdb copy is limited to in-frame clones, with some not included. V and J calls and clone size follow that table, whereas D and trimming were derived from the DNA. This sample has fewer than 200,000 clones, with almost 85% found just once. This clonotype was sampled from a man in his forties or fifties who had recovered from COVID-19. Sequencing used peripheral blood. The chain recombines TRBV4-3 with TRBJ2-7; D remains unclear. CDR3 protein: CASSQLATNSYEQYF. In DNA form, the CDR3 reads TGCGCCAGCAGCCAATTGGCGACAAACTCCTACGAGCAGTACTTC.